Listed below are T cell receptor beta chains from one sample, sequenced in a study of blood T cell repertoires in COVID-19. This table comes from immunoSEQ multiplex PCR, and its TCRdb copy is limited to in-frame clones, with some not included. The repertoire holds roughly 190,000 clones, with approximately 86% as singletons. Sequenced: PBMCs or T cells enriched from blood (not recorded which). These receptor sequences come from a woman aged 60 to 75 with acute COVID-19. The CDR3 runs from the conserved cysteine through the conserved F or W. Fields, in order: J gene, V gene, D gene, clone size, CDR3 DNA, CDR3 protein. The D gene is left open where the match is weak. Some rows have no size entry. The others give once, few or many, or a class for an expanded clone.

>TRBJ1-1|TRBV19|TRBD1|.
TGTGCCAGTACTATTCTCGGACAGGTAAACACTGAAGCTTTCTTT
CASTILGQVNTEAFF
>TRBJ2-1|TRBV4-1|.|once
TGCGCCAGCAGCCAGGCGGTTGCTGAGCAGTTCTTC
CASSQAVAEQFF
>TRBJ2-7|TRBV7-9|.|.
TGTGCCAGCAGCTTAGGAGTCTCCTACGAGCAGTACTTC
CASSLGVSYEQYF
>TRBJ2-5|TRBV19|.|.
TGTGCCAGTAGCTCCCACCGGGCTAGCGAGAAACCCTCCCAAGAGACCCAGTACTTC
CASSSHRASEKPSQETQYF
>TRBJ2-2|TRBV15|.|.
TGTGCCACCAGCAAAACACCGGGACAAGCGAACACCGGGGAGCTGTTTTTT
CATSKTPGQANTGELFF
>TRBJ1-1|TRBV24-1|TRBD1|once
TGTGCCACCCGAGACAGGGACACTGAAGCTTTCTTT
CATRDRDTEAFF
>TRBJ1-3|TRBV5-8|.|.
TGTGCCAGCAGCTTGGGTATTACTGGAAACACCATATATTTT
CASSLGITGNTIYF
>TRBJ1-5|TRBV5-1|.|.
TGCGCCAGCAGCTTGGATACGTTATCAGCCCAGCATTTT
CASSLDTLSAQHF
>TRBJ2-5|TRBV29-1|TRBD1|.
TGCAGCGTTGAACGACAGGGCAAAGAGACCCAGTACTTC
CSVERQGKETQYF
>TRBJ1-1|TRBV11-3|.|.
TGTGCCAGCAGCTTAAATCAGGACACTGAAGCTTTCTTT
CASSLNQDTEAFF
>TRBJ1-2|TRBV5-5|TRBD1|.
TGTGCCAGCAGCTGGGACAGGGGGGGATTCTATGGCTACACCTTC
CASSWDRGGFYGYTF
>TRBJ1-5|TRBV18|.|.
TGTGCCAGCTCACCACCGTCGGGGGGCGACCAGCCCCAGCATTTT
CASSPPSGGDQPQHF
>TRBJ1-6|TRBV19|.|.
TGTGCCAGTAACGGAGGGCTCCGGAAGGGTAATGGACCCCTCCACTTT
CASNGGLRKGNGPLHF
>TRBJ1-1|TRBV19|.|.
TGTGCCAGTAGTATCTTTAGTGAAGCTTTCTTT
CASSIFSEAFF
>TRBJ1-1|TRBV5-1|.|.
TGCGCCAGCAGCTTGCCTACAGGGAACACTGAAGCTTTCTTT
CASSLPTGNTEAFF
>TRBJ1-5|TRBV6-2/TRBV6-3|.|.
TGTGCCAGCAGTTACGGGGCAGAGAATCAGCCCCAGCATTTT
CASSYGAENQPQHF